These T cell receptor beta chains were read from a single sample in a study of blood T cell repertoires in COVID-19. The protocol was immunoSEQ multiplex PCR, while the TCRdb copy is restricted to in-frame clones and leaves out a portion. The profile shows approximately 470,000 clones, 80% to 90% of them singletons. The material sequenced was peripheral blood. The receptors derive from a human donor in a cohort sampled during active COVID-19. The CDR3 runs from the conserved cysteine through the conserved F or W. The D gene is left open where the match is weak. The size of a clone is reported for some rows only, either as once, few or many, or as a class for expanded clones.

abundance,d_gene,v_gene,j_gene,CDR3nt,CDR3aa
.,.,TRBV6-2/TRBV6-3,TRBJ1-2,TGTGCCAGCAGTTACTCGATCCTCAGGGGCCTTAGGTATGGCTACACCTTC,CASSYSILRGLRYGYTF
.,TRBD2,TRBV5-1,TRBJ2-5,TGCGCCAGCAGCTTGGGAGCGGGAGTGAACCAAGAGACCCAGTACTTC,CASSLGAGVNQETQYF
few,TRBD2,TRBV11-2,TRBJ2-5,TGTGCCAGCAGCTCTCGGACTAGCGGGAGGGCCCCGAGAGAGACCCAGTACTTC,CASSSRTSGRAPRETQYF
few,.,TRBV21-1,TRBJ2-7,TGTGCCAGCAGCAAAGGCAGGGCGGGAGAAGTTTACGGAACCTACGAGCAGTACTTC,CASSKGRAGEVYGTYEQYF
.,.,TRBV5-1,TRBJ2-1,TGCGCCAGCAGCTTGGTCGGGAGCTCCTACAATGAGCAGTTCTTC,CASSLVGSSYNEQFF
.,.,TRBV14,TRBJ2-4,TGTGCCAGCAGCCAAACGGCGGCGAGGCGGGACATTCAGTACTTC,CASSQTAARRDIQYF
.,TRBD1,TRBV10-3,TRBJ1-2,TGTGCCATCACCCCGGGACAGCCTTCTCATGGCTACACCTTC,CAITPGQPSHGYTF
.,TRBD1,TRBV6-5,TRBJ1-1,TGTGCCAGCAGCGACAGGGGGGCGATGAACACTGAAGCTTTCTTT,CASSDRGAMNTEAFF
.,.,TRBV7-2,TRBJ1-2,TGTGCCAGCAGCTTTACCCCCCCGGACACACCCTCCACCTTC,CASSFTPPDTPSTF
few,TRBD2,TRBV4-3,TRBJ2-1,TGCGCCAGCAGCCTAGCCCCTAGCGGGAACTACAATGAGCAGTTCTTC,CASSLAPSGNYNEQFF
.,.,TRBV27,TRBJ2-2,TGTGCCAGCAGTTTCTCTGACGGGACACAGAACACCGGGGAGCTGTTTTTT,CASSFSDGTQNTGELFF
.,.,TRBV12-3/TRBV12-4,TRBJ2-7,TGTGCCAGCAGTTTACAGGTTTCCGAGCAGTACTTC,CASSLQVSEQYF
.,.,TRBV3-1/TRBV3-2,TRBJ2-2,TGTGCCAGCAGAAAGGGGGACACCAGCACCGGGGAGCTGTTTTTT,CASRKGDTSTGELFF
.,TRBD2,TRBV27,TRBJ2-7,TGTGCCAGCAGTTTAGGAGGGAGGGGATACGAGCAGTACTTC,CASSLGGRGYEQYF
.,TRBD2,TRBV30,TRBJ2-4,TGTGCCTGGAGTGTAGTTGGTAGCGGGGGACAGTACTTC,CAWSVVGSGGQYF
once,.,TRBV9,TRBJ1-2,TGTGCCAGCAGCCCATCACAAGACTCACCCTATGGCTACACCTTC,CASSPSQDSPYGYTF
many,TRBD1,TRBV27,TRBJ1-6,TGTGCCAGCAGGAAACAGGGGGCAGAGAATTCACCCCTCCACTTT,CASRKQGAENSPLHF
.,TRBD1,TRBV12-5,TRBJ1-3,TGTGCTAGTGTCCCTCAACCGGGACAGGGCTCTGGAAACACCATATATTTT,CASVPQPGQGSGNTIYF
.,.,TRBV10-2,TRBJ1-1,TGCGCCAGCAGGGAGGGGGGGGATCGGACTGAAGCTTTCTTT,CASREGGDRTEAFF
.,TRBD2,TRBV3-1/TRBV3-2,TRBJ2-3,TGTGCCAGCAGTCCCCTAGCGGGGAGCACAGATACGCAGTATTTT,CASSPLAGSTDTQYF
.,.,TRBV7-2,TRBJ1-1,TGTGCCAGCAGGGATCCGGGACATCGATGGCCCACTGAAGCTTTCTTT,CASRDPGHRWPTEAFF
.,.,TRBV5-8,TRBJ1-2,TGTGCCAGCAGCCTCATGGTGACGGAGGGCTACACCTTC,CASSLMVTEGYTF
.,.,TRBV7-3,TRBJ2-2,TGTGCCAGCAGGCAAGGCGGTCCCAACACCGGGGAGCTGTTTTTT,CASRQGGPNTGELFF
.,.,TRBV7-9,TRBJ2-1,TGTGCCAGCAGCTTAGCGTCGGGAGCCGGCGTGAATGAGCAGTTCTTC,CASSLASGAGVNEQFF
.,TRBD2,TRBV11-3,TRBJ2-1,TGTGCCAGCAGCCCAGGACTAGCGGGAGAGGGTGACAATGAGCAGTTCTTC,CASSPGLAGEGDNEQFF
.,TRBD1,TRBV15,TRBJ1-4,TGTGCCACCAGCAGAGATCGAGCCGCAGGGGGAGCTGAAAAACTGTTTTTT,CATSRDRAAGGAEKLFF
.,.,TRBV12-3/TRBV12-4,TRBJ1-2,TGTGCCAGCGGAGTAGGAGGCTACACCTTC,CASGVGGYTF
.,.,TRBV7-2,TRBJ2-1,TGTGCCAGCAGCCCAGAGGGACACCCTCTTTACAATGAGCAGTTCTTC,CASSPEGHPLYNEQFF
.,TRBD2,TRBV28,TRBJ2-7,TGTGCCAGCAGCGATAGCGGGACCTACGAGCAGTACTTC,CASSDSGTYEQYF
.,.,TRBV5-4,TRBJ2-1,TGTGCCAGCAGCCAGCCTGGACTGGACGCCAGGAAGGATGAGCAGTTCTTC,CASSQPGLDARKDEQFF
.,.,TRBV5-1,TRBJ1-6,TGCGCCAGCAGCTTGGATGCCAGCTCCTATAATTCACCCCTCCACTTT,CASSLDASSYNSPLHF
.,TRBD2,TRBV7-9,TRBJ2-5,TGTGCCAGCAGCACTGCCAGGGGGACTAGCGGGGGCCAAGAGACCCAGTACTTC,CASSTARGTSGGQETQYF
.,TRBD1,TRBV7-2,TRBJ2-3,TGTGCCAGCAGCCTCCGGACAGGGGCCTCTAGCACAGATACGCAGTATTTT,CASSLRTGASSTDTQYF
.,.,TRBV2,TRBJ2-7,TGTGCCAGCAGATCTCAAGCGGTCTTACTTGGGGAGCAGTACTTC,CASRSQAVLLGEQYF
.,TRBD1,TRBV7-2,TRBJ2-7,TGTGCCAGCAGCTTGAGGGACAGAAACTCCTACGAGCAGTACTTC,CASSLRDRNSYEQYF
once,.,TRBV6-5,TRBJ1-1,TGTGCCAGCAATCGCGGGGGGACTGAAGCTTTCTTT,CASNRGGTEAFF
.,TRBD2,TRBV9,TRBJ2-7,TGTGCCAGCAGCGTAGGTGAAGGTAGCGGGAGTTTGTCGGGAGAGCAGTACTTC,CASSVGEGSGSLSGEQYF
.,TRBD2,TRBV7-2,TRBJ2-7,TGTGCCAGCAGCCCCAGGACTAGCTCCGCCTTACACGAGCAGTACTTC,CASSPRTSSALHEQYF
.,.,TRBV4-1,TRBJ2-4,TGCGCCAGCAGCCAAGATCGGGAACAGAACATTCAGTACTTC,CASSQDREQNIQYF
.,TRBD2,TRBV29-1,TRBJ2-1,TGCAGCGCACCACTAGCGGGAGTCGACAATGAGCAGTTCTTC,CSAPLAGVDNEQFF
.,TRBD1,TRBV20-1,TRBJ1-1,TGCAGTGCTCCCCGGGACAGGGAAGCTTTCTTT,CSAPRDREAFF
.,TRBD1,TRBV18,TRBJ2-7,TGTGCCAGCTCACCACCGACAGGGGGGAACTACGAGCAGTACTTC,CASSPPTGGNYEQYF
once,TRBD1,TRBV19,TRBJ2-7,TGTGCCAGTAGTAGGACAGGGGCCTACGAGCAGTACTTC,CASSRTGAYEQYF
.,.,TRBV28,TRBJ2-7,TGTGCCAGCAGTCCCGGAGTAAACGGCGACGAGCAGTACTTC,CASSPGVNGDEQYF
.,TRBD2,TRBV13,TRBJ2-1,TGTGCCAGCAGCCTAACTAGCGGGAGGCCCTCCTACAATGAGCAGTTCTTC,CASSLTSGRPSYNEQFF
.,TRBD2,TRBV7-9,TRBJ2-2,TGTGCCAGCTTTGGGCTAGCGGGAGGATACACCGGGGAGCTGTTTTTT,CASFGLAGGYTGELFF
.,.,TRBV7-2,TRBJ2-3,TGTGCCAGCAGCTCCCTAGCGCAGCCACACACAGATACGCAGTATTTT,CASSSLAQPHTDTQYF
.,.,TRBV19,TRBJ1-2,TGTGCCAGTAGCATGGGGGGACTTGCCCCTAACTATGGCTACACCTTC,CASSMGGLAPNYGYTF
.,.,TRBV5-4,TRBJ2-5,TGTGCCAGCAGCTTATTAGGGGCGCATTTAGAGACCCAGTACTTC,CASSLLGAHLETQYF
.,.,TRBV27,TRBJ1-1,TGTGCCAGCAGTTTAGAGGGTGGGGTGGGCACTGAAGCTTTCTTT,CASSLEGGVGTEAFF